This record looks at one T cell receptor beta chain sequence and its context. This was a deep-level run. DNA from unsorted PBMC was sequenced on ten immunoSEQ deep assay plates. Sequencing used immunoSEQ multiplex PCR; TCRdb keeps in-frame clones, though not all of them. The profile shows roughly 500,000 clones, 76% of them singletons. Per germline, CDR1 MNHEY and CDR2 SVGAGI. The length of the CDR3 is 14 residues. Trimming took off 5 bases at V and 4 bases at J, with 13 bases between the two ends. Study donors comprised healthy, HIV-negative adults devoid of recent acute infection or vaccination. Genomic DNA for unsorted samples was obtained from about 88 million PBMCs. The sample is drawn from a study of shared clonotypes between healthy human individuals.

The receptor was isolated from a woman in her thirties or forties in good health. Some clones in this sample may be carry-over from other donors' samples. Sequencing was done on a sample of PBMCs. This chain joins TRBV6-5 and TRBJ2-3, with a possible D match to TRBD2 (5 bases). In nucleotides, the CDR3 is TGTGCCAGCAGTCAGCGGACTTTCCCAGATACGCAGTATTTT. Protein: CASSQRTFPDTQYF.